One T cell receptor (beta chain) is described in this entry. The data stem from a study of shared clonotypes between healthy human individuals. Naivety among CD8 cells was defined by CD45RO negativity and positive CCR7 selection, thereby excluding terminally differentiated effector memory CD45RA+ cells. There are 14 residues in the CDR3. CDR1 and CDR2 (germline): LNHDA, SQIVND (reference sequence). V lost 7 bases, J lost 8 bases, and 20 bases lay in between. The assay was run at deep level. Replicate PCRs for sorted subsets used 200 ng DNA; this equaled tens of thousands of T cell genomes. The assay was immunoSEQ multiplex PCR, and TCRdb's table has in-frame clones only and misses some. The repertoire holds millions of clones, roughly 91% seen once, with 1.5% to 2% in the top ten.

This clonotype was obtained from a man between 18 and 35 years old in good health. Some clones in this sample may be carry-over from other donors' samples. The V call is TRBV19, the J call TRBJ1-2; D gene ambiguous. The sequenced sample consisted of naive CD8+ T cells from PBMCs. The CDR3, as DNA: TGTGCCAGTACCTCCCCGGACCTATTACGGGGCTACACCTTC. The encoded protein is CASTSPDLLRGYTF.